This TCR beta chain was retrieved from a study of blood T cell repertoires in COVID-19. Study details: Nucleic acid was either cDNA or gDNA, and it came from T cells, B-cell-depleted T cells, or PBMCs.

CDR1 is MDHEN, CDR2 SYDVKM, per germline. This CDR3 contains 13 residues. Trimming stripped 6 bases from V and 6 bases from J, with 13 bases between. Original data processing: Estimation of nucleated cell counts was performed using reference gene primer amplification. Clones were sequenced by immunoSEQ multiplex PCR, and TCRdb holds only the in-frame ones, with some missing. Clone size and the V and J calls come from that table; the DNA yielded D and trimming. The profile shows over 250,000 clones, approximately 92% of them singletons. This sequence originates from a person between 18 and 30 years old with COVID-19, enrolled during active disease. Sequencing input: peripheral blood. The J gene is TRBJ2-3, the V gene TRBV28; D is unclear. The CDR3 loop is CASSRDPTDTQYF. The CDR3 nucleotides read TGTGCCAGCAGCCGCGATCCAACGGATACGCAGTATTTT.